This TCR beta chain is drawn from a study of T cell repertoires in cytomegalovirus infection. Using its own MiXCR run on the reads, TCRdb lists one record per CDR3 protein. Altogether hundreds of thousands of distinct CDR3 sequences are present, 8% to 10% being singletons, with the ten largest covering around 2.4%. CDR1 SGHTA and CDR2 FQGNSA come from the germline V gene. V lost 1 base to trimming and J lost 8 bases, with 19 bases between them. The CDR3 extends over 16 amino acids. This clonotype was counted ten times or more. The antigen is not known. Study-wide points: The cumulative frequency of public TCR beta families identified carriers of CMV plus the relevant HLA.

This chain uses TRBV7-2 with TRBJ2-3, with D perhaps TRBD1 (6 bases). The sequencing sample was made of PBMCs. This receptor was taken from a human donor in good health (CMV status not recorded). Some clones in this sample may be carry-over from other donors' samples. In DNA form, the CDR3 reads TGTGCCAGCAGCTTAGGACAGTTCTCCCCACAGGGTACGCAGTATTTT. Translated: CASSLGQFSPQGTQYF.